This T cell receptor beta chain was observed in a study of T-cell memory formation after mild COVID-19. Study-level findings and limits: A subset of responding clones appeared in pre-infection memory, suggesting cross-reactive memory joined.

Details on this clonotype: Its antigen is unidentified.

One entry per CDR3 protein, called by TCRdb with MiXCR from the 5' RACE reads. This repertoire shows 200,000 to 250,000 distinct CDR3 sequences, around a tenth found once; its top ten account for around 21%. CDR1 is LGHNA, CDR2 YNFKEQ, per germline. Trimming at V came to 4 bases and at J to 2 bases, leaving 8 bases not matched to a gene. This CDR3 region has 16 residues. This clonotype was obtained from a young man who had mild COVID-19 (a few samples of this study predate the infection). Cell type and time point are not known. Sequencing was done on a sample of PBMCs or a T cell subset sorted from them (not recorded which). The chain recombines TRBV4-2 with TRBJ2-5; 9 nucleotides align to TRBD1. CDR3 bases: TGTGCCAGCAGCCTCACCTCGACAGGGGGGCAAGAGACCCAGTACTTC. Translating it yields CASSLTSTGGQETQYF.